The 27 T cell receptor beta chains presented below share a single source sample, sequenced in a study of shared clonotypes between healthy human individuals. Measured with immunoSEQ multiplex PCR; TCRdb has only the in-frame clones, and not every one. The sample carries about 1.1 million clones, 60% to 85% recorded once. Sequenced sample: memory CD4+ T cells from PBMCs. Subset reported: CD45RA-negative fraction. The receptors stem from a man in his late teens or twenties in good health. Some clones in this sample may be carry-over from other donors' samples.

V and J are TRBV19 and TRBJ2-1; 8 nucleotides align to TRBD2. CDR3 size: 17 residues. Germline V gene sequence: CDR1 LNHDA, CDR2 SQIVND (reference sequence). V lost 4 bases and J lost 12; bases outside the gene matches: 20. The DNA of the CDR3 is TGTGCCAGTAGTACGACTAGCGACCAAACCGAACGTTCTCGGCAGTTCTTC. Translated: CASSTTSDQTERSRQFF. The entire variable domain, with the rest obtained from reference TRBV19 and TRBJ2-1, is as follows: DGGITQSPKYLFRKEGQNVTLSCEQNLNHDAMYWYRQDPGQGLRLIYYSQIVNDFQKGDIAEGYSVSREKKESFPLTVTSAQKNPTAFYLCASSTTSDQTERSRQFFGPGTRLTVL.

DNA of the CDR3: TGTGCCAGCAGTAACGTCGTCTTAAGCACAGATACGCAGTATTTT. It yields the protein CASSNVVLSTDTQYF. This sequence joins TRBV27 and TRBJ2-3; D remains ambiguous. CDR1 and CDR2 (germline): MNHEY, SMNVEV (reference sequence). V dropped 5 bases and J dropped 0 bases, with 12 bases sitting between them. This CDR3 spans 15 amino acids.

The V and J genes are TRBV7-3 and TRBJ2-7; TRBD2 agrees at 7 bases. Per germline, CDR1 SGHTA and CDR2 FQGTGA. V dropped 1 base and J dropped 1; count of bases not matched to a gene: 4. The CDR3 contains 15 residues. CDR3 region: CASSLIPAGSYEQYF. The DNA of the CDR3 is TGTGCCAGCAGCTTAATACCAGCGGGGTCCTACGAGCAGTACTTC.

This clone has more than one count but fewer than ten. Other nucleotide sequences in the sample specify the same CDR3. This chain links TRBV7-2 with TRBJ1-5; D not certain. The germline gives CDR1 SGHTA, CDR2 FQGNSA. The V end was cut by 0 bases, the J end by 4 bases, with 4 bases between. The CDR3 extends over 13 amino acids. The CDR3 sequence is CASSLARNQPQHF. DNA of the CDR3: TGTGCCAGCAGCTTAGCGAGGAATCAGCCCCAGCATTTT.

The chain joins TRBV30 to TRBJ2-3; weak D call: TRBD1 (5 bases). Trimming stripped 1 base from V and 6 bases from J, with 11 bases between. From germline, CDR1 is GTSNPN and CDR2 SVGIG (reference sequence). The CDR3 spans 13 residues. The DNA for the CDR3 is TGTGCCTGGAGTGAGGTCAGGGATGATACGCAGTATTTT. Its protein product is CAWSEVRDDTQYF.

The CDR3 protein is CASRSRKITSSYNEQFF. The CDR3 coding sequence is TGTGCCAGCAGGAGTCGGAAAATAACTAGTTCCTACAATGAGCAGTTCTTC. The chain is built from TRBV6-4 and TRBJ2-1; tentatively, D is TRBD2 (5 bases). Germline-derived CDR1 and CDR2 are MRHNA and SNTAGT. V shed 6 bases and J shed 1 base, with 19 bases lying between them. This CDR3 region has 17 residues.

The chain uses TRBV9 and TRBJ2-3, with unresolved D. Germline V CDR1 and CDR2: SGDLS, YYNGEE. V lost 2 bases and J 3 bases, leaving 10 bases between the germline ends. This CDR3 spans 14 amino acids. The CDR3 nucleotides are TGTGCCAGCAGCGTGGCTAGGAATACAGATACGCAGTATTTT. Its protein is CASSVARNTDTQYF.

For this clone: A single base is all that separates this from a far larger clone, so a read error is likely. The chain uses TRBV18 and TRBJ1-1; the D gene is possibly TRBD1 (6 bases). The germline CDR1 and CDR2 sequences are KGHSH and LQKENI. The CDR3 is made up of 15 amino acids. DNA for the CDR3: TGTGCCAGCCCACCCTGGACAGCCATGAACACTGAAGCTTTCTTT. Translation gives CASPPWTAMNTEAFF. The variable domain in full, with the rest retrieved from reference TRBV18 and TRBJ1-1, is NAGVMQNPRHLVRRRGQEARLRCSPMKGHSHVYWYRQLPEEGLKFMVYLQKENIIDESGMPKERFSAEFPKEGPSILRIQQVVRGDSAAYFCASPPWTAMNTEAFFGQGTRLTVV.

The chain has TRBV6-1 and TRBJ1-1; maybe TRBD1 (6 bases). CDR3 length: 13 residues. CDR1 is MNHNS and CDR2 is SASEGT in the germline V gene. With 6 bases removed from V and 4 bases from J, the gap between germline ends came to 12 bases. The CDR3 region is CASSNRVITEAFF. The DNA for the CDR3 is TGTGCCAGCAGCAACAGGGTGATCACTGAAGCTTTCTTT.

The rearrangement uses TRBV16 and TRBJ1-1, with D possibly TRBD1 on 6 matching bases. Germline lookup yields CDR1 KGHSY and CDR2 FQNENV. The ends were cut back, 4 bases at V and 7 bases at J, with 19 bases in the middle. This CDR3 is built from 15 residues. As DNA, the CDR3 is TGTGCCAGCAGCCCACCCGGGAGGGTAGGGGGTGAAGCTTTCTTT. Translating it yields CASSPPGRVGGEAFF. Filled out from reference TRBV16 and TRBJ1-1, the complete variable domain reads GEEVAQTPKHLVRGEGQKAKLYCAPIKGHSYVFWYQQVLKNEFKFLISFQNENVFDETGMPKERFSAKCLPNSPCSLEIQATKLEDSAVYFCASSPPGRVGGEAFFGQGTRLTVV.

The V gene is TRBV2, the J gene TRBJ1-2; a weak D match, TRBD1 (5 bases). There are 13 residues in the CDR3. The germline CDR1 and CDR2 sequences are SNHLY and FYNNEI. V dropped 6 bases and J dropped 2 bases, with 10 bases sitting between them. Written as DNA, the CDR3 is TGTGCCAGCAGGGCGACAGTAAACTATGGCTACACCTTC. This sequence encodes CASRATVNYGYTF.

This chain joins TRBV6-1 and TRBJ2-4; a weak D match, TRBD1 (7 bases). This CDR3 region has 14 residues. With 6 bases removed from V and 3 bases from J, the gap between germline ends came to 12 bases. CDR1 is MNHNS and CDR2 is SASEGT in the germline V gene. CDR3 sequence: CASREGAGKNIQYF. Here the CDR3 DNA reads TGTGCCAGCAGGGAGGGGGCTGGCAAAAACATTCAGTACTTC.

This chain links TRBV28 with TRBJ2-7; 7 bases align to TRBD2. Losses at the gene ends were 3 bases for V and 3 bases for J; bases not matched to a gene: 11. CDR3 length: 16 residues. Looked up from germline, CDR1 is MDHEN and CDR2 is SYDVKM. CDR3 residues: CASSLWAGTTLYEQYF. The CDR3, as DNA: TGTGCCAGCAGTTTGTGGGCCGGGACTACCCTCTACGAGCAGTACTTC.

The J gene is TRBJ1-3, the V gene TRBV28; D is undetermined. The CDR3 is made up of 15 amino acids. Per germline, CDR1 MDHEN and CDR2 SYDVKM. V was shortened by 6 bases and J by 0 bases, with 12 bases between the two germline ends. The CDR3 loop reads CASSRGVYSGNTIYF. Written as DNA, the CDR3 is TGTGCCAGCAGCCGTGGGGTTTACTCTGGAAACACCATATATTTT.

The chain uses TRBV2 and TRBJ2-1; D uncertain. The germline V and J ends were trimmed by 5 bases and 8 bases, with 13 bases remaining between them. This CDR3 is 13 amino acids long. CDR1 is SNHLY, CDR2 FYNNEI, per germline. Written as DNA, the CDR3 is TGTGCCAGCAGTCGTGCTCCTCGCGATGAGCAGTTCTTC. Translated: CASSRAPRDEQFF.

This sequence joins TRBV7-9 and TRBJ2-3, with TRBD2 matching over 8 bases. Losses at the gene ends were 2 bases for V and 2 bases for J; bases not matched to a gene: 12. The CDR3 runs to 18 residues. CDR1 is SEHNR, CDR2 FQNEAQ, per germline (reference sequence). The CDR3 region has the DNA TGTGCCAGCAGCTTAAGACCAGGTCTAGCGGGTTACACAGATACGCAGTATTTT. This translates into CASSLRPGLAGYTDTQYF.

This clone has just a few counts. The chain joins TRBV7-2 to TRBJ2-4; D possibly uses TRBD1 or TRBD2 (7 bases each). Looked up from germline, CDR1 is SGHTA and CDR2 is FQGNSA. Trimming removed 0 bases at V and 1 base at J, with 16 bases between. CDR3 length: 18 amino acids. The CDR3 nucleotides read TGTGCCAGCAGCTTAGCGACAGGGAGGGGAGTGGCCAAAAACATTCAGTACTTC. Translating it yields CASSLATGRGVAKNIQYF.

The chain uses TRBV28 and TRBJ2-3, with D maybe TRBD2 (5 bases). Looked up from germline, CDR1 is MDHEN and CDR2 is SYDVKM. The CDR3 is made up of 14 amino acids. V was shortened by 8 bases and J by 0 bases, with 12 bases between the two germline ends. CDR3 in DNA: TGTGCCAGCTCTACACGGGATAGCACAGATACGCAGTATTTT. Protein: CASSTRDSTDTQYF.

The V gene is TRBV5-1, the J gene TRBJ2-2; 7 nucleotides line up with TRBD1. After removal of 5 bases from V and 4 bases from J, the junction contained 8 bases not matched to a gene. CDR3 length equals 15 residues. Germline V lookup: CDR1 SGHRS, CDR2 YFSETQ. CDR3 in amino acids: CASSDGTAITGELFF. CDR3 DNA sequence: TGCGCCAGCAGTGATGGGACAGCCATCACCGGGGAGCTGTTTTTT.

V is TRBV7-9 and J is TRBJ1-2; D not resolved. V gave up 3 bases and J gave up 3 bases, with 5 bases separating them. CDR3 length equals 12 residues. Germline assignment: CDR1 SEHNR and CDR2 FQNEAQ (reference sequence). CDR3 bases: TGTGCCAGCAGCTTGTCAGACTATGGCTACACCTTC. Protein: CASSLSDYGYTF. The full variable domain, in which reference TRBV7-9 and TRBJ1-2 provide the parts outside the CDR3, is DTGVSQNPRHKITKRGQNVTFRCDPISEHNRLYWYRQTLGQGPEFLTYFQNEAQLEKSRLLSDRFSAERPKGSFSTLEIQRTEQGDSAMYLCASSLSDYGYTFGSGTRLTVV.

The chain is built from TRBV18 and TRBJ2-7, with 9 nucleotides matching TRBD1. Germline loops: CDR1 KGHSH, CDR2 LQKENI. Trimming removed 5 bases from V and 2 bases from J; junction bases left unmatched: 4. CDR3 length: 14 residues. CDR3 bases: TGTGCCAGCTCAGGACAGGGGCCACCCTACGAGCAGTACTTC. Protein: CASSGQGPPYEQYF.

This clone was counted a few times. The rearrangement joins TRBV15 to TRBJ1-2; D unclear. This CDR3 has 13 amino acids. Trimming took 5 bases from V and 6 from J, leaving 13 bases between them. Germline V CDR1 and CDR2: LNHNV, YYDKDF (reference sequence). CDR3 sequence reads: CATSPRQEDGYTF. For the CDR3, the DNA is TGTGCCACCAGCCCCCGGCAAGAGGATGGCTACACCTTC.

This clone was seen at least ten times. The chain couples TRBV4-1 to TRBJ1-2; the D gene is possibly TRBD1 (6 bases). The V gene's germline CDR1 is MGHRA and CDR2 YSYEKL. Trimming stripped 0 bases from V and 8 bases from J, with 19 bases between. This CDR3 contains 16 residues. The CDR3 spells CASSQDTPSGGRGYTF. As DNA, the CDR3 is TGCGCCAGCAGCCAAGATACCCCCAGTGGGGGGCGAGGCTACACCTTC.

The DNA of the CDR3 is TGTGCCAGCAGCCCCCGACCGGGACAGGGGGACAATGAGCAGTTCTTC. It yields the protein CASSPRPGQGDNEQFF. The V gene is TRBV9, the J gene TRBJ2-1; 11 nucleotides agree with TRBD1. The length of the CDR3 is 16 residues. The J segment lost 5 bases and the V segment lost 4 bases, leaving 8 bases of the junction unmatched. Germline assignment: CDR1 SGDLS and CDR2 YYNGEE.

V gene TRBV18 combines with J gene TRBJ2-1; perhaps D is TRBD1 or TRBD2 (5 bases each). The V end lost 4 bases, the J end lost 6 bases, and 16 bases lay between the germline ends. Germline V lookup: CDR1 KGHSH, CDR2 LQKENI. The CDR3 contains 15 residues. The CDR3 DNA follows: TGTGCCAGCTCACGAAATACCGGGACGGGCAATGAGCAGTTCTTC. Translation gives CASSRNTGTGNEQFF.

V gene TRBV7-9 combines with J gene TRBJ2-3; D uncertain. The V gene's germline CDR1 is SEHNR and CDR2 FQNEAQ (reference sequence). V lost 7 bases and J lost 3, with 5 bases in between. The CDR3 contains 11 residues. CDR3 bases: TGTGCCAGCACCGAAACAGATACGCAGTATTTT. Translated, it gives CASTETDTQYF.

Here the CDR3 reads CASSPSRAGDTQYF. As DNA, the CDR3 is TGTGCCAGCAGCCCTAGTAGGGCTGGGGATACGCAGTATTTT. The chain combines TRBV7-2 with TRBJ2-3; no definite D call. Looked up from germline, CDR1 is SGHTA and CDR2 is FQGNSA. The V end lost 5 bases, the J end lost 6 bases, and 15 bases lay between the germline ends. This CDR3 region has 14 residues. Full variable domain (outside the CDR3, taken from reference TRBV7-2 and TRBJ2-3): GAGVSQSPSNKVTEKGKDVELRCDPISGHTALYWYRQSLGQGLEFLIYFQGNSAPDKSGLPSDRFSAERTGGSVSTLTIQRTQQEDSAVYLCASSPSRAGDTQYFGPGTRLTVL.